Reported below is one T cell receptor beta chain. Trimming cost V 3 bases and J 7 bases, with 18 bases left between them. Germline-derived CDR1 and CDR2 are LNHDA and SQIVND (reference sequence). The CDR3 extends over 15 amino acids. The data originate from a study of T cells in Graves' hyperthyroidism and ophthalmopathy. RNA transcripts served as the template for amplifying TCR beta CDR3 regions. HTBI primers were used for first-round RT-PCR of the TCR CDR3. Via MiXCR, TCRdb re-called the multiplex PCR reads, giving one row per CDR3 protein. The table lists approximately 200,000 distinct CDR3 sequences, roughly 18% of them singletons.

Sequencing was performed on blood. This receptor was obtained from a man aged 40-50 years with Graves' hyperthyroidism. This chain joins TRBV19 and TRBJ1-2, with a tentative D call TRBD1 (5 bases). CDR3 bases: TGTGCCAGTAGTATTTTTGACAGCCCCTTGGGTGGCTACACCTTC. This codes for CASSIFDSPLGGYTF.